This T cell receptor beta chain was found in a study of T cell responses to AZD1222 COVID-19 vaccine. Findings and caveats of the study: Regions 160-218 and 743-854 dominated among vaccine-associated CD4 TCRs spanning spike.

The CDR3 contains 13 residues. Germline V gene sequence: CDR1 SGDLS, CDR2 YYNGEE. V was cut by 0 bases and J by 7 bases, with 11 bases left in between. Sequencing used immunoSEQ multiplex PCR; TCRdb keeps in-frame clones, though not all of them. The data contain 200,000 to 250,000 clones, roughly 94% of them seen just once; the ten biggest clones take up roughly 1.8%. Only one count was recorded for this clone. The target antigen is unknown. This TCR derives from an adult who received the MenACWY meningococcal vaccine as a control. The chain employs TRBV9 and TRBJ2-7; no clear D. The source was peripheral blood, collected 28 days after the second dose of the MenACWY control vaccine. CDR3 in DNA: TGTGCCAGCAGCGTAGCTCCGTCAGTGGAGCAGTACTTC. It translates to CASSVAPSVEQYF.